A single sample gave rise to the 3 T cell receptor beta chains below, sequenced in a study of blood T cell repertoires in COVID-19. Assay: immunoSEQ multiplex PCR; the TCRdb copy retains only in-frame clones and omits some. The sample comprises some 240,000 clones, roughly 84% of which are singletons, and 6.6% rests with the top ten. Source material: PBMCs or T cells enriched from blood (not recorded which). These receptors originate from a woman aged 45-65 years who had been exposed to COVID-19.

The chain recombines TRBV29-1 with TRBJ1-1, with D possibly matching TRBD1 (5 bases). Germline assignment: CDR1 SQVTM and CDR2 ANQGSEA. Trimming removed 7 bases from V and 6 bases from J, with 12 bases in between. CDR3 size: 11 residues. The CDR3 loop reads CSASWGAEAFF. Written as DNA, the CDR3 is TGCAGCGCCTCGTGGGGGGCTGAAGCTTTCTTT.

This chain connects TRBV25-1 to TRBJ2-1; the D gene is possibly TRBD2 (5 bases). With 4 bases removed from V and 3 bases from J, the gap between germline ends came to 13 bases. CDR1 and CDR2 (germline): MGHDK, SYGVNS. This CDR3 is built from 15 residues. CDR3 in DNA: TGTGCCAGCAGTGGGAGGACTTTCGGCTACAATGAGCAGTTCTTC. Residues: CASSGRTFGYNEQFF.

The V gene is TRBV18, the J gene TRBJ1-3, with D possibly matching TRBD1 (5 bases). Germline V lookup: CDR1 KGHSH, CDR2 LQKENI. This CDR3 region has 13 residues. V was cut by 6 bases and J by 0 bases, with 6 bases left in between. The CDR3 spells CASSGLSGNTIYF. The CDR3 DNA follows: TGTGCCAGCTCGGGACTCTCTGGAAACACCATATATTTT. The full variable domain, in which reference TRBV18 and TRBJ1-3 provide the parts outside the CDR3, is NAGVMQNPRHLVRRRGQEARLRCSPMKGHSHVYWYRQLPEEGLKFMVYLQKENIIDESGMPKERFSAEFPKEGPSILRIQQVVRGDSAAYFCASSGLSGNTIYFGEGSWLTVV.